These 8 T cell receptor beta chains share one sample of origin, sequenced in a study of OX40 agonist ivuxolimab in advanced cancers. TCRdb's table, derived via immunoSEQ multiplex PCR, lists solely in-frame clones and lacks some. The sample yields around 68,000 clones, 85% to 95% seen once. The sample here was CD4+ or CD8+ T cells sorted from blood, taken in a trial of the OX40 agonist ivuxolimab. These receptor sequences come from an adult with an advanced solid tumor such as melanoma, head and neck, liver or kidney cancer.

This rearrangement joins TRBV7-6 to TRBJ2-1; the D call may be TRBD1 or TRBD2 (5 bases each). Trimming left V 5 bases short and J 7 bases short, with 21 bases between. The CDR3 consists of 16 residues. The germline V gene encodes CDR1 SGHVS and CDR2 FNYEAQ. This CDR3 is CASSPSHGTRGNEQFF. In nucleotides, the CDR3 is TGTGCCAGCAGCCCATCACACGGGACCCGCGGAAATGAGCAGTTCTTC. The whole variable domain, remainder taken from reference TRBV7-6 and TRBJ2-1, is GAGVSQSPRYKVTKRGQDVALRCDPISGHVSLYWYRQALGQGPEFLTYFNYEAQQDKSGLPNDRFSAERPEGSISTLTIQRTEQRDSAMYRCASSPSHGTRGNEQFFGPGTRLTVL.

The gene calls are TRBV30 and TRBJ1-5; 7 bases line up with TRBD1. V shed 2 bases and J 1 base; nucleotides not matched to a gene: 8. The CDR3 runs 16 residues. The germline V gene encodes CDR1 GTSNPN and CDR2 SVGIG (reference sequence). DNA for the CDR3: TGTGCCTGGAGTCCCGAGACAGGGAGGAGCAATCAGCCCCAGCATTTT. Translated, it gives CAWSPETGRSNQPQHF.

The CDR3 nucleotides read TGTGCCAGCAGCACACCGGCTAAGGGAGGCTCCTACAATGAGCAGTTCTTC. It codes for CASSTPAKGGSYNEQFF. The chain recombines TRBV5-4 with TRBJ2-1; D may be TRBD2 (6 bases). The CDR3 totals 17 residues. Trimming took off 4 bases at V and 0 bases at J, with 17 bases between the two ends. The germline V gene encodes CDR1 SGHNT and CDR2 YYREEE (reference sequence).

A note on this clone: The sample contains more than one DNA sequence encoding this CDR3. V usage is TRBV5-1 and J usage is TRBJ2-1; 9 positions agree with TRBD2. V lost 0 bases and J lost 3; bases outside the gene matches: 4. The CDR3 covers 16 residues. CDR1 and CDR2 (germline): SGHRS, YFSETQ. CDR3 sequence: CASSLVPSGDYNEQFF. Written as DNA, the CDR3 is TGCGCCAGCAGCTTGGTCCCTAGCGGGGACTACAATGAGCAGTTCTTC.

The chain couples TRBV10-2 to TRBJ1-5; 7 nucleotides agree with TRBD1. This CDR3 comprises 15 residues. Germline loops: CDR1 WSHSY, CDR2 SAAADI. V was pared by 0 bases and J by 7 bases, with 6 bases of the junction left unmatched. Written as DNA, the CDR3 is TGCGCCAGCAGTGAGTCAGGGGGCGCAGACCAGCCCCAGCATTTT. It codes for CASSESGGADQPQHF.

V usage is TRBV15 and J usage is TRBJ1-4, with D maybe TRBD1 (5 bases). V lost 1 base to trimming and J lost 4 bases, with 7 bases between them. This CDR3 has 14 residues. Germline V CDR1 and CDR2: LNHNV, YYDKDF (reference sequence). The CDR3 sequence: CATSRGQSNEKLFF. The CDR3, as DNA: TGTGCCACCAGCAGAGGACAGAGTAATGAAAAACTGTTTTTT.

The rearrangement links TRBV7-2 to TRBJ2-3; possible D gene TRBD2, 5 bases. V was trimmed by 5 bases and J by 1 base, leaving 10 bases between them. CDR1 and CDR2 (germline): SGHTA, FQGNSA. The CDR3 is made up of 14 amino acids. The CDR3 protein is CASSRGWGTDTQYF. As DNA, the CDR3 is TGTGCCAGCAGCCGCGGGTGGGGCACAGATACGCAGTATTTT.

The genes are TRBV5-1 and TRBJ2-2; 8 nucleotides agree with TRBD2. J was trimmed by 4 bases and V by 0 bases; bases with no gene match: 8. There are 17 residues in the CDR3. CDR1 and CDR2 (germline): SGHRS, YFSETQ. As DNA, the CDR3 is TGCGCCAGCAGCTTGGCTCTCGAAGCGGGGGTCACCGGGGAGCTGTTTTTT. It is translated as CASSLALEAGVTGELFF. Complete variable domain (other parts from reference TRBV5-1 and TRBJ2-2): KAGVTQTPRYLIKTRGQQVTLSCSPISGHRSVSWYQQTPGQGLQFLFEYFSETQRNKGNFPGRFSGRQFSNSRSEMNVSTLELGDSALYLCASSLALEAGVTGELFFGEGSRLTVL.